This entry concerns a single T cell receptor (beta chain). The PCR made use of 60 Vbeta and 13 Jbeta primers. Here immunoSEQ multiplex PCR was the method, and the copy in TCRdb shows in-frame clones only, minus some. The data show approximately 130,000 clones, about four fifths seen once. The CDR3 spans 14 residues. CDR1 and CDR2 (germline): SGHVS, FNYEAQ. Trimming removed 2 bases from V and 6 bases from J; junction bases left unmatched: 1. The data are from a study of cytomegalovirus exposure and HLA in healthy donors. This sequence was found in a woman aged 40-49 years in good health and CMV-seronegative. The chain has TRBV7-6 and TRBJ2-1; 10 positions match TRBD2. The sequencing sample was made of PBMCs. CDR3 coding DNA: TGTGCCAGCAGCTTACTAGCGGGGGTCAATGAGCAGTTCTTC. It translates to CASSLLAGVNEQFF.